In this sample, the clone carrying this TCR beta chain turned up a few times. Its antigen is currently unknown. This specimen belongs to a study of long-term antiretroviral therapy in people with HIV. As for the study in general: The study's earliest collections predate the 2015 immediate-ART recommendation by about a decade. Regarding the study as a whole: Diversity measured after ART increased yet remained under transplant donor controls. Against controls, HIV repertoires showed narrower ranges of CDR3 length. Samples were collected from about 2003 to 2018 under possibly less effective ART regimens.

The CDR3 contains 13 residues. With 8 bases removed from V and 6 bases from J, the gap between germline ends came to 14 bases. The V gene's germline CDR1 is MNHEY and CDR2 SMNVEV (reference sequence). Run at survey level, the immunoSEQ assay was version v3.0. Some clones are missing from TCRdb's copy, which holds only in-frame ones; the method was immunoSEQ multiplex PCR. The table records some 35,000 clones, under 85% of them present only once. The chain joins TRBV27 to TRBJ1-5; TRBD1 is a possible D gene (5 bases). This sequence was found in a man aged 50 or older with HIV. Sequenced here: unsorted PBMCs, sampled 3 years after starting antiretroviral therapy. The CDR3 sequence: CASGRQRGQPQHF. DNA of the CDR3: TGTGCCAGCGGCAGACAGAGAGGTCAGCCCCAGCATTTT.